A single sample gave rise to the 25 T cell receptor beta chains below, sequenced in a study of blood T cell repertoires in COVID-19. Here immunoSEQ multiplex PCR was the method, and the copy in TCRdb shows in-frame clones only, minus some. Of approximately 50,000 clones listed, about 80% are singletons. The sequencing input was peripheral blood. These receptors originate from a man between 65 and 85 years old with acute or convalescent COVID-19.

This chain connects TRBV7-9 to TRBJ2-5; 11 bases line up with TRBD2. J lost 1 base, V lost 5 bases, and 9 bases had no gene match. CDR3 length: 17 residues. In germline, CDR1 is SEHNR, CDR2 FQNEAQ (reference sequence). This chain's CDR3 is CASSLILAGGFQETQYF. The CDR3 DNA sequence: TGTGCCAGCAGCCTAATTCTAGCGGGGGGCTTCCAAGAGACCCAGTACTTC. Full variable domain (rest looked up from reference TRBV7-9 and TRBJ2-5): DTGVSQNPRHKITKRGQNVTFRCDPISEHNRLYWYRQTLGQGPEFLTYFQNEAQLEKSRLLSDRFSAERPKGSFSTLEIQRTEQGDSAMYLCASSLILAGGFQETQYFGPGTRLLVL.

This clone was seen only once. V and J are TRBV6-6 and TRBJ1-3; 7 positions agree with TRBD1. The CDR3 covers 16 residues. CDR1 MNHNY and CDR2 SVGAGI come from the germline V gene (reference sequence). V gave up 2 bases and J gave up 0 bases; unmatched junction bases: 4. CDR3 loop: CASSYPGQSSGNTIYF. The CDR3, as DNA: TGTGCCAGCAGTTACCCGGGACAGAGCTCTGGAAACACCATATATTTT.

This clone was counted a few times. This chain joins TRBV27 and TRBJ2-1, with D maybe TRBD2 (6 bases). The CDR3 runs to 14 residues. Germline CDR1 MNHEY, CDR2 SMNVEV (reference sequence). The V gene lost 1 base and the J gene lost 7 bases, with 11 bases spanning the gap. The CDR3 is CASSLLGGLNEQFF. Written as DNA, the CDR3 is TGTGCCAGCAGTTTATTAGGAGGGTTGAATGAGCAGTTCTTC.

This clone was recorded once. The CDR3 here is CASSRRRLAGGPNTGELFF. DNA for the CDR3: TGTGCCAGCAGCCGCAGGAGACTAGCGGGGGGGCCGAACACCGGGGAGCTGTTTTTT. This chain uses TRBV7-9 with TRBJ2-2; the match to TRBD2 covers 14 bases. The trim removed 5 bases at V and 0 bases at J, leaving 8 bases unmatched. This CDR3 contains 19 residues. Germline-derived CDR1 and CDR2 are SEHNR and FQNEAQ (reference sequence).

The genes are TRBV12-3 or TRBV12-4 and TRBJ1-3; D perhaps matches TRBD1 (5 bases). V was clipped by 3 bases and J by 8 bases, with 11 bases between them. This CDR3 is 13 amino acids long. CDR3 bases: TGTGCCAGCAGTTTGGGGCGGTGGTACACCATATATTTT. Translation gives CASSLGRWYTIYF.

The chain carries TRBV6-6 and TRBJ2-1, with TRBD2 identical over 8 bases. The V gene's germline CDR1 is MNHNY and CDR2 SVGAGI (reference sequence). The CDR3 sequence is 14 residues long. Trimming cost V 8 bases and J 1 base; bases outside gene matches: 4. The CDR3 spells CASGSGSSYNEQFF. Here the CDR3 DNA reads TGTGCCAGCGGAAGCGGGAGTTCCTACAATGAGCAGTTCTTC.

The chain employs TRBV29-1 and TRBJ2-6, with D unclear. V was clipped by 5 bases and J by 6 bases, with 8 bases between them. The CDR3 is made up of 12 amino acids. Per the germline V gene, CDR1 is SQVTM and CDR2 is ANQGSEA. CDR3 amino acids: CSVLDPANVLTF. CDR3 sequence (DNA): TGCAGCGTTCTAGACCCGGCCAACGTCCTGACTTTC.

Only a few counts were recorded for this clone. The DNA for the CDR3 is TGTGCCAGCAGCTTTAAACAGGGGGCAAGGGAGCAGTACTTC. As protein: CASSFKQGAREQYF. The V call is TRBV5-6, the J call TRBJ2-7, with 9 bases identical to TRBD1. After removal of 2 bases from V and 7 bases from J, the junction contained 7 bases not matched to a gene. This CDR3 comprises 14 residues. Germline CDR1 SGHDT, CDR2 YYEEEE.

The rearrangement joins TRBV4-2 to TRBJ1-5; TRBD1 aligns across 10 bases. Germline V gene lookup returns CDR1 LGHNA and CDR2 YNFKEQ. The CDR3 runs to 21 residues. V shed 2 bases and J 1 base; nucleotides not matched to a gene: 17. Written as DNA, the CDR3 is TGTGCCAGCAGCCAAAGAACGACCGGAGACAGGGGGCAATTGAGCAATCAGCCCCAGCATTTT. It is translated as CASSQRTTGDRGQLSNQPQHF.

The rearrangement joins TRBV3-1 (or the pseudogene TRBV3-2) to TRBJ1-1, with D possibly matching TRBD1 (5 bases). The CDR3 length is 14 residues. CDR1 is LGHDT, CDR2 YNNKEL, per germline (reference sequence). V gave up 5 bases and J gave up 1 base, with 11 bases separating them. CDR3 nucleotides: TGTGCCAGCAGCAACCCAGACAGGAACACTGAAGCTTTCTTT. Its translation is CASSNPDRNTEAFF.

The chain links TRBV24-1 to TRBJ1-1, with D unclear. The V gene's germline CDR1 is KGHDR and CDR2 SFDVKD. This CDR3 region has 14 residues. Trimming pared 3 bases from V and 1 base from J, leaving 8 bases between. CDR3 loop: CATSDPRQNTEAFF. CDR3 sequence (DNA): TGTGCCACCAGTGATCCCCGACAGAACACTGAAGCTTTCTTT.

This chain joins TRBV3-1 (or the pseudogene TRBV3-2) and TRBJ1-4; tentative D call: TRBD1 (5 bases). V lost 2 bases and J lost 7, with 14 bases in between. This CDR3 is 15 amino acids long. Germline V gene data show CDR1 as LGHDT and CDR2 as YNNKEL (reference sequence). CDR3 sequence (DNA): TGTGCCAGCAGCCAATCCGGCAGGGTCGGTGAAAAACTGTTTTTT. It specifies CASSQSGRVGEKLFF.

CDR3 residues: CSVPRGTDTQYF. CDR3 bases: TGCAGCGTGCCCCGGGGGACAGATACGCAGTATTTT. The V gene is TRBV29-1, the J gene TRBJ2-3, with D possibly matching TRBD2 (6 bases). The CDR3 extends over 12 amino acids. Deletions cut 6 bases from V and 3 bases from J, with 10 bases between. Per germline, CDR1 SQVTM and CDR2 ANQGSEA.

The chain couples TRBV7-2 to TRBJ2-7; 9 positions agree with TRBD2. V lost 1 base, J lost 0 bases, and 10 bases stayed unmatched. The germline V gene has CDR1 SGHTA and CDR2 FQGNSA. The CDR3 runs 18 residues. CDR3: CASSLDGSGRTISYEQYF. In DNA, the CDR3 is TGTGCCAGCAGCTTAGATGGTAGCGGGAGAACCATCTCCTACGAGCAGTACTTC.

The chain carries TRBV27 and TRBJ2-3; D might be TRBD1 (5 bases). CDR1 and CDR2 (germline): MNHEY, SMNVEV (reference sequence). Trimming took off 2 bases at V and 3 bases at J, with 12 bases between the two ends. The CDR3 has 15 residues. CDR3 DNA: TGTGCCAGCAGTTTAGGTCAGGGAAGGACAGATACGCAGTATTTT. Amino acids: CASSLGQGRTDTQYF.

The chain carries TRBV12-3 or TRBV12-4 and TRBJ2-7; D might be TRBD1 (6 bases). This CDR3 contains 12 residues. Trimming pared 4 bases from V and 6 bases from J, leaving 10 bases between. DNA for the CDR3: TGTGCCAGCAGTTACAGGGAAAGCGAGCAGTACTTC. It translates to CASSYRESEQYF.

This chain uses TRBV7-6 with TRBJ2-3; 12 nucleotides match TRBD2. V lost 6 bases, J lost 3 bases, and 13 bases stayed unmatched. This CDR3 contains 18 residues. Germline CDR1 reads SGHVS; CDR2 reads FNYEAQ. CDR3 DNA sequence: TGTGCCAGCAGTAATAGGGCTAGCGGGGGGGCTACGACAGATACGCAGTATTTT. Its protein is CASSNRASGGATTDTQYF. Full variable domain (rest looked up from reference TRBV7-6 and TRBJ2-3): GAGVSQSPRYKVTKRGQDVALRCDPISGHVSLYWYRQALGQGPEFLTYFNYEAQQDKSGLPNDRFSAERPEGSISTLTIQRTEQRDSAMYRCASSNRASGGATTDTQYFGPGTRLTVL.

The rearrangement uses TRBV19 and TRBJ1-6; D gene uncertain. Germline V gives CDR1 LNHDA, CDR2 SQIVND (reference sequence). The CDR3 covers 15 residues. V lost 1 base and J 8 bases, leaving 12 bases between the germline ends. The CDR3 spells CASSIARQRDSPLHF. The DNA of the CDR3 is TGTGCCAGTAGTATAGCGCGGCAGAGGGATTCACCCCTCCACTTT.

This chain connects TRBV19 to TRBJ2-1, with TRBD2 identical over 13 bases. The V gene end was trimmed by 3 bases and the J gene end by 7 bases; junction bases not matched to a gene: 6. There are 16 residues in the CDR3. Germline lookup yields CDR1 LNHDA and CDR2 SQIVND (reference sequence). CDR3 amino acids: CASSIRLAGGVNEQFF. The CDR3, as DNA: TGTGCCAGTAGTATCCGACTAGCGGGGGGTGTTAATGAGCAGTTCTTC.

This chain joins TRBV28 and TRBJ2-1; TRBD2 agrees at 10 bases. Germline CDR1 and CDR2: MDHEN and SYDVKM. J lost 9 bases, V lost 2 bases, and 7 bases had no gene match. This CDR3 spans 15 amino acids. The CDR3 region is CASSLSASGGGEQFF. CDR3 coding DNA: TGTGCCAGCAGTTTAAGTGCTAGCGGGGGAGGTGAGCAGTTCTTC.

The chain recombines TRBV6-5 with TRBJ2-2; D gene ambiguous. This CDR3 contains 11 residues. The V gene's germline CDR1 is MNHEY and CDR2 SVGAGI. V gave up 10 bases and J gave up 0 bases, with 3 bases separating them. CDR3 sequence: CATSNTGELFF. In DNA form, the CDR3 reads TGTGCCACCTCGAACACCGGGGAGCTGTTTTTT.

Points on this clone: One end of the junction does not line up with germline, which may come from a read error. The DNA for the CDR3 is TGTGCTAGCAGCTTAGTCCACAGGGAGACCCGGTACTTC. It specifies CASSLVHRETRYF. This chain joins TRBV7-7 and TRBJ2-5, with D maybe TRBD1 (6 bases). The CDR3 extends over 13 amino acids. Germline V gene lookup returns CDR1 SSHAT and CDR2 FNYEAQ (reference sequence).

This clone was seen a single time. This sequence joins TRBV11-1 and TRBJ2-7; TRBD1 might be the D (6 bases). The V and J ends lost 5 bases and 0 bases respectively, with 11 bases between them. Per the germline V gene, CDR1 is SGHAT and CDR2 is FQDESV (reference sequence). The CDR3 consists of 14 residues. CDR3 DNA: TGTGCCAGCAGCACTACAGGGATCTCCTACGAGCAGTACTTC. It specifies CASSTTGISYEQYF.

This sequence joins TRBV6-1 and TRBJ1-5; D is ambiguous. The V gene's germline CDR1 is MNHNS and CDR2 SASEGT. The V end lost 2 bases, the J end lost 0 bases, and 11 bases lay between the germline ends. The CDR3 has 16 amino acids. The CDR3 DNA is TGTGCCAGCAGTGAATTTGACGGGTATAGCAATCAGCCCCAGCATTTT. Protein sequence: CASSEFDGYSNQPQHF.

The chain joins TRBV7-6 to TRBJ2-7; 13 bases are a match to TRBD2. The V segment lost 5 bases and the J segment 3 bases; nucleotides outside the gene matches: 4. Per germline, CDR1 SGHVS and CDR2 FNYEAQ. This CDR3 has 15 amino acids. As DNA, the CDR3 is TGTGCCAGCAGCCCAGGGACTAGCGGGATCTACGAGCAGTACTTC. This translates into CASSPGTSGIYEQYF.